These T cell receptor beta chains were read from a single sample in a study of blood T cell repertoires in COVID-19. Clones were read by immunoSEQ multiplex PCR, and TCRdb kept only the in-frame ones, dropping some. The table includes approximately 260,000 clones, 70% to 90% detected once. What was sequenced was PBMCs or T cells enriched from blood (not recorded which). The receptor source for this set is a woman in her fifties or sixties who had been exposed to COVID-19. Both conserved end residues are part of each CDR3. The D gene is left open where the match is weak. A row's size may be missing; if present it is once, few, many or a size class.

-	TRBV25-1	TRBJ1-1	-	TGTGCCAGCAGTGAAAATAGGGGCTTGAACACTGAAGCTTTCTTT	CASSENRGLNTEAFF
-	TRBV4-2	TRBJ2-2	-	TGTGCCAGCAGCCAAGCGGGACTGACGAACACCGGGGAGCTGTTTTTT	CASSQAGLTNTGELFF
-	TRBV5-4	TRBJ1-2	-	TGTGCCAGCAGCCGGTCGGCGGTTGACTATGGCTACACCTTC	CASSRSAVDYGYTF
TRBD1	TRBV5-1	TRBJ1-1	-	TGCGCCAGCAGCATAGTACAGGGGGCGGGCACTGAAGCTTTCTTT	CASSIVQGAGTEAFF
-	TRBV7-8	TRBJ2-7	-	TGTGCCAGCAGCTTCCGACAGGATCGAGAAGAGCAGTACTTC	CASSFRQDREEQYF
-	TRBV28	TRBJ2-3	-	TGTGCCAGCAGCCCGGGACTTTTTCTCACAGATACGCAGTATTTT	CASSPGLFLTDTQYF
-	TRBV7-8	TRBJ2-7	-	TGTGCCAGCAGCTTAGACTTCTACGAGCAGTACTTC	CASSLDFYEQYF
-	TRBV7-8	TRBJ1-1	-	TGTGCCAGCAGCTTGGGGGGGAAGACTGAAGCTTTCTTT	CASSLGGKTEAFF
TRBD2	TRBV7-9	TRBJ2-7	-	TGTGCCAGCACCAAAAAAGGACTAGCGGATTACGAGCAGTACTTC	CASTKKGLADYEQYF
TRBD1	TRBV7-9	TRBJ1-4	-	TGTGCCAGCAGCTTAGCCGGACAGGGCCAAAAACTGTTTTTT	CASSLAGQGQKLFF
-	TRBV9	TRBJ1-3	-	TGTGCCAGCAGCACCCAGACAGGCTATGGAAACACCATATATTTT	CASSTQTGYGNTIYF
-	TRBV3-1/TRBV3-2	TRBJ1-1	-	TGTGCCAGCAGCCAGCCGATGGGAGGCCCTGAAGCTTTCTTT	CASSQPMGGPEAFF
TRBD2	TRBV7-9	TRBJ2-5	-	TGTGCCAGCAGCTTAGGCGGGGGGGCGCAGACCCAGTACTTC	CASSLGGGAQTQYF
-	TRBV21-1	TRBJ2-5	few	TGTGCCAGCAGCCCCCTTCCCTCGGGGGTAGAGACCCAGTACTTC	CASSPLPSGVETQYF
-	TRBV13	TRBJ2-3	-	TGTGCCAGCAGCTTAACGTACTCGAGCACAGATACGCAGTATTTT	CASSLTYSSTDTQYF
-	TRBV6-5	TRBJ1-1	-	TGTGCCACCCCGAGAGAGACTGCGAACACTGAAGCTTTCTTT	CATPRETANTEAFF
TRBD1	TRBV28	TRBJ1-1	-	TGTGCCAGCAGTTCACGGGACAGGGTGGAAGCTTTCTTT	CASSSRDRVEAFF
TRBD2	TRBV7-9	TRBJ2-5	-	TGTGCCAGCAGCTTACCAGCGGGGGCTCGGGAGACCCAGTACTTC	CASSLPAGARETQYF
-	TRBV7-9	TRBJ1-1	few	TGTGCCAGCAGCTTTGCGGGGGAAGCTTTCTTT	CASSFAGEAFF
-	TRBV3-1/TRBV3-2	TRBJ2-7	-	TGTGCCAGCAGCCGAGGGAACAGCGACTACGAGCAGTACTTC	CASSRGNSDYEQYF
-	TRBV6-5	TRBJ2-3	-	TGTGCCAGCAGTTTGAACAGACCCACAGATACGCAGTATTTT	CASSLNRPTDTQYF
TRBD1	TRBV5-1	TRBJ2-5	-	TGCGCCAGCAGCTTTGACAGGGGGGGCGCCCAAGAGACCCAGTACTTC	CASSFDRGGAQETQYF
-	TRBV6-5	TRBJ1-2	-	TGTGCCAGCAGTAGGCCAGGAGGAGGCTACACCTTC	CASSRPGGGYTF
-	TRBV9	TRBJ1-2	-	TGTGCCAGCAGCGTAGAAGTCGGCGGTGATGGCTACACCTTC	CASSVEVGGDGYTF
TRBD1	TRBV5-4	TRBJ1-2	-	TGTGCCAGCAAAAAGGGGACAGGACTTAACTATGGCTACACCTTC	CASKKGTGLNYGYTF
-	TRBV6-5	TRBJ1-2	-	TGTGCCACCTCCCCCGGGGAGGCCTATGGCTACACCTTC	CATSPGEAYGYTF
-	TRBV12-3/TRBV12-4	TRBJ1-1	-	TGTGCCAGCGGGGGAGGACCGCGAGAAGCTTTCTTT	CASGGGPREAFF
TRBD2	TRBV19	TRBJ2-1	-	TGTGCCAGTAGTTTCAAGCGGGGGTCCTACAATGAGCAGTTCTTC	CASSFKRGSYNEQFF
TRBD1	TRBV19	TRBJ2-5	-	TGTGCCAGTAGTTCGGACAGGTTCGCGACCCAGTACTTC	CASSSDRFATQYF
-	TRBV5-1	TRBJ1-1	once	TGCGCCAGCAGCCCTGGGTGGGGGGACACTGAAGCTTTCTTT	CASSPGWGDTEAFF
TRBD1	TRBV12-3/TRBV12-4	TRBJ1-2	once	TGTGCCAGCAGTCCTGGACAGGGCCGTGGCTACACCTTC	CASSPGQGRGYTF
TRBD1	TRBV18	TRBJ2-3	-	TGTGCCAGCTCATTCCCTCAGGGGGGCACAGATACGCAGTATTTT	CASSFPQGGTDTQYF
TRBD1	TRBV9	TRBJ1-2	-	TGTGCCAGCAGCGCTCAACCGGGACAGCAGATTTATGGCTACACCTTC	CASSAQPGQQIYGYTF
TRBD2	TRBV7-3	TRBJ2-6	few	TGTGCCAGCAGCTTACGGGGGGGACCCACGGCCTCTGGGGCCAACGTCCTGACTTTC	CASSLRGGPTASGANVLTF
-	TRBV19	TRBJ2-1	-	TGTGCCAGTAGTATAGTTGGCGGTGGTGAGAATGAGCAGTTCTTC	CASSIVGGGENEQFF
TRBD2	TRBV11-2	TRBJ2-3	-	TGTGCCAGCAGCCCCAACTTCGGACTAGTGAGCACAGATACGCAGTATTTT	CASSPNFGLVSTDTQYF
-	TRBV28	TRBJ1-1	-	TGTGCCAGCAGCCTACAGGGTTTAGGGAACACTGAAGCTTTCTTT	CASSLQGLGNTEAFF
-	TRBV5-1	TRBJ1-2	-	TGCGCCAGCAGCTTGGACCTGGCGGGGGAGAGCTACACCTTC	CASSLDLAGESYTF
-	TRBV2	TRBJ1-6	-	TGTGCCACCGGGGGACGGCGTAATTCACCCCTCCACTTT	CATGGRRNSPLHF
-	TRBV5-1	TRBJ2-3	-	TGCGCCAGCAGCGAAGGAGCGGTAACGCAGTATTTT	CASSEGAVTQYF
-	TRBV29-1	TRBJ1-2	-	TGCAGCGTCATTGACAGGAACTATGGCTACACCTTC	CSVIDRNYGYTF